The 24 T cell receptor beta chains in this list originate from one sample, sequenced in a study of blood T cells in healthy people across ages. The second PCR ran about 6 to 12 cycles with a sample-barcoded 5' primer and J-beta primers. TCRdb re-called the 5' RACE reads through MiXCR, storing one row per CDR3 protein. The data contain about 1.1 million distinct CDR3 sequences, around two fifths of them seen just once; the ten biggest clones take up 13%. Sequences were obtained from blood. The receptor source for this set is a young man in good health.

A few counts support this clonotype. The chain combines TRBV27 with TRBJ2-1, with 7 positions matching TRBD2. V gave up 11 bases and J gave up 10 bases; unmatched junction bases: 2. The germline V gene encodes CDR1 MNHEY and CDR2 SMNVEV (reference sequence). CDR3 size: 9 residues. The CDR3 DNA follows: TGTGCCCGAGCGGGGGAGCAGTTCTTC. The encoded protein is CARAGEQFF.

The chain joins TRBV20-1 to TRBJ2-2, with TRBD2 matching 8 bases. After removal of 0 bases from V and 7 bases from J, the junction contained 10 bases not matched to a gene. The CDR3 covers 16 residues. Germline V gene sequence: CDR1 DFQATT, CDR2 SNEGSKA (reference sequence). CDR3 in amino acids: CSARDELAGLYGELFF. The CDR3 DNA follows: TGCAGTGCTAGAGATGAGCTAGCGGGTCTATACGGGGAGCTGTTTTTT.

The genes are TRBV4-3 and TRBJ2-1; 11 bases align to TRBD2. This CDR3 contains 18 residues. Losses at the gene ends were 0 bases for V and 2 bases for J; bases not matched to a gene: 6. From germline, CDR1 is LGHNA and CDR2 YSLEER. CDR3 in DNA: TGCGCCAGCAGCCAAGATCATCCTAGCGGGGGGACCTACAATGAGCAGTTCTTC. Residues: CASSQDHPSGGTYNEQFF.

Only a few counts were recorded for this clonotype. V and J are TRBV14 and TRBJ2-1; 7 bases are a match to TRBD2. V gave up 1 base and J gave up 9 bases; unmatched junction bases: 9. Per the germline V gene, CDR1 is SGHDN and CDR2 is FVKESK. The CDR3 has 15 residues. The DNA for the CDR3 is TGTGCCAGCAGCCAAGCGCGACTAGCTGGCTGTGAGCAGTTCTTC. Translation: CASSQARLAGCEQFF.

This chain joins TRBV20-1 and TRBJ1-3, with D perhaps matching TRBD1 (5 bases). Germline CDR1 is DFQATT and CDR2 is SNEGSKA (reference sequence). V was cut by 0 bases and J by 4 bases, with 10 bases left in between. The CDR3 has 14 residues. This chain's CDR3 is CSARDIQGGNTIYF. The CDR3 DNA follows: TGCAGTGCTAGAGATATTCAGGGCGGAAACACCATATATTTT.

The V gene is TRBV7-8, the J gene TRBJ2-3, with 7 bases aligning to TRBD1. V was pared by 5 bases and J by 3 bases, with 5 bases of the junction left unmatched. The CDR3 is 14 residues long. The V gene's germline CDR1 is SGHVS and CDR2 FQNEAQ. The CDR3 loop is CASSPLTGTDTQYF. The DNA of the CDR3 is TGTGCCAGCAGCCCCCTGACAGGGACAGATACGCAGTATTTT.

This clonotype was recorded many times. The gene calls are TRBV5-1 and TRBJ2-1; D not resolved. Germline lookup yields CDR1 SGHRS and CDR2 YFSETQ. The CDR3 runs to 15 residues. Trimming stripped 4 bases from V and 5 bases from J, with 16 bases between. CDR3 in amino acids: CASSPGPSQDNEQFF. The CDR3 region has the DNA TGCGCCAGCAGCCCGGGTCCTTCCCAGGACAATGAGCAGTTCTTC.

This chain connects TRBV5-1 to TRBJ2-1, with a tentative D call TRBD2 (7 bases). Germline V gives CDR1 SGHRS, CDR2 YFSETQ. This CDR3 comprises 14 residues. The germline V and J ends were trimmed by 2 bases and 10 bases, with 16 bases remaining between them. CDR3 DNA: TGCGCCAGCAGCTTAGAGGGGGGGCGCAGAGAGCAGTTCTTC. This sequence encodes CASSLEGGRREQFF.

This clonotype was seen just once. A much bigger clone sits one base away, suggesting this may be a read error. The gene calls are TRBV11-3 and TRBJ2-5; D is undetermined. This CDR3 has 13 amino acids. Germline assignment: CDR1 SGHNT and CDR2 YENEEA. V shed 2 bases and J shed 1 base, with 5 bases lying between them. The CDR3 nucleotides read TGTGCCAGCAGCTTATATGCCCAAGAGACCCAGTACTTC. It translates to CASSLYAQETQYF.

The rearrangement joins TRBV4-2 to TRBJ1-2; TRBD1 matches at 8 bases. The CDR3 is 15 amino acids. With V trimmed by 0 bases and J by 5 bases, 5 bases remained unmatched. Germline V lookup: CDR1 LGHNA, CDR2 YNFKEQ. The CDR3 here is CASSQEEQGGYGYTF. The DNA for the CDR3 is TGTGCCAGCAGCCAAGAAGAACAGGGGGGATATGGCTACACCTTC.

The chain is built from TRBV20-1 and TRBJ1-2, with D possibly matching TRBD1 (5 bases). The germline V gene encodes CDR1 DFQATT and CDR2 SNEGSKA (reference sequence). This CDR3 has 15 residues. The germline V and J ends were trimmed by 0 bases and 2 bases, with 13 bases remaining between them. CDR3 region: CSARDLGRANYGYTF. Here the CDR3 DNA reads TGCAGTGCTAGAGATCTGGGACGGGCCAACTATGGCTACACCTTC.

At least ten counts were recorded for this clonotype. J is TRBJ2-4 and V is TRBV27; TRBD2 is a possible D gene (6 bases). Trimming stripped 4 bases from V and 6 bases from J, with 16 bases between. Germline V lookup: CDR1 MNHEY, CDR2 SMNVEV (reference sequence). The CDR3 is made up of 15 amino acids. This CDR3 reads CASSYNGGGRNIQYF. CDR3 coding DNA: TGTGCCAGCAGTTATAACGGTGGGGGGAGAAACATTCAGTACTTC.

This clonotype was observed a few times. The chain uses TRBV12-3 or TRBV12-4 and TRBJ2-1; 13 bases map to TRBD2. Germline trimming cut 2 bases from V and 5 bases from J; bases unmatched to any gene: 3. The CDR3 sequence is 16 residues long. In nucleotides, the CDR3 is TGTGCCAGCAGTTTACCGGGACTAGCGGGAAACAATGAGCAGTTCTTC. Translation gives CASSLPGLAGNNEQFF.

The rearrangement uses TRBV12-3 or TRBV12-4 and TRBJ1-2, with D unclear. Trimming shortened V by 7 bases and J by 2 bases, and 14 bases separated the two germline ends. This CDR3 spans 14 amino acids. CDR3 loop: CASTRTALNYGYTF. The DNA of the CDR3 is TGTGCCAGCACCAGGACGGCCTTAAACTATGGCTACACCTTC.

This rearrangement joins TRBV20-1 to TRBJ2-3; D not resolved. Trimming took off 0 bases at V and 0 bases at J, with 10 bases between the two ends. Germline CDR1 and CDR2: DFQATT and SNEGSKA (reference sequence). The CDR3 length is 15 residues. The CDR3 is CSARDPSSSTDTQYF. The CDR3 nucleotides are TGCAGTGCTAGAGATCCTAGTTCTAGCACAGATACGCAGTATTTT.

The table lists this clonotype with a few counts. The rearrangement joins TRBV6-6 to TRBJ2-5, with D perhaps TRBD1 (5 bases). Trimming cost V 2 bases and J 3 bases, with 19 bases left between them. Germline CDR1 MNHNY, CDR2 SVGAGI (reference sequence). This CDR3 region has 17 residues. CDR3 coding DNA: TGTGCCAGCAGTTACAGGTCCCATAAGGGGCCTAAAGAGACCCAGTACTTC. Protein sequence: CASSYRSHKGPKETQYF.

Only one count was recorded for this clonotype. V usage is TRBV29-1 and J usage is TRBJ1-2; D remains ambiguous. The germline gives CDR1 SQVTM, CDR2 ANQGSEA. This CDR3 is built from 14 residues. V shed 7 bases and J shed 3 bases, with 18 bases lying between them. This CDR3 is CSALKHGVDYGYTF. CDR3 bases: TGCAGCGCCCTGAAGCATGGAGTGGACTATGGCTACACCTTC.

The chain links TRBV6-5 to TRBJ1-1; no definite D call. V shed 7 bases and J shed 4 bases, with 13 bases lying between them. Germline CDR1 is MNHEY and CDR2 is SVGAGI. The CDR3 is 13 amino acids. The DNA of the CDR3 is TGTGCCAGCACCCTAGGCTACGGCACTGAAGCTTTCTTT. Protein: CASTLGYGTEAFF.

This clonotype was counted only a few times. V is TRBV30 and J is TRBJ1-6; no reliable D call. CDR3 size: 16 residues. The germline CDR1 and CDR2 sequences are GTSNPN and SVGIG (reference sequence). Trimming removed 0 bases from V and 4 bases from J, with 13 bases in between. Written as DNA, the CDR3 is TGTGCCTGGAGTGTTGGGTTTCCGCCATATAATTCACCCCTCCACTTT. Encoded protein: CAWSVGFPPYNSPLHF.

The chain couples TRBV5-5 to TRBJ2-2; 10 bases match TRBD1. Germline CDR1 SGHKS, CDR2 YYEKEE (reference sequence). The CDR3 runs to 16 residues. Trimming took 4 bases from V and 6 from J; bases not matched to a gene: 9. The CDR3 region has the DNA TGTGCCAGCAGCCTTAGGACAGGGGGGTTCGCCGGGGAGCTGTTTTTT. This gives the protein CASSLRTGGFAGELFF. Supplemented by reference TRBV5-5 and TRBJ2-2, the full variable domain reads DAGVTQSPTHLIKTRGQQVTLRCSPISGHKSVSWYQQVLGQGPQFIFQYYEKEERGRGNFPDRFSARQFPNYSSELNVNALLLGDSALYLCASSLRTGGFAGELFFGEGSRLTVL.

In this sample, this clonotype turned up once. The V call is TRBV7-2, the J call TRBJ2-1; D is tentatively TRBD1 or TRBD2 (5 bases each). Per germline, CDR1 SGHTA and CDR2 FQGNSA. The CDR3 sequence is 16 residues long. V lost 4 bases and J 2 bases, leaving 15 bases between the germline ends. CDR3 nucleotide sequence: TGTGCCAGCAGCTCCGGCCCGGGACCAGCCTACAATGAGCAGTTCTTC. It is translated as CASSSGPGPAYNEQFF.

V is TRBV6-4 and J is TRBJ2-1, with D possibly being TRBD2 (6 bases). Germline loops: CDR1 MRHNA, CDR2 SNTAGT. V lost 0 bases to trimming and J lost 5 bases, with 11 bases between them. The CDR3 spans 15 residues. In nucleotides, the CDR3 is TGTGCCAGCAGTGACTCGCGGGGTTCCGACAATGAGCAGTTCTTC. It specifies CASSDSRGSDNEQFF.

V usage is TRBV7-3 and J usage is TRBJ2-1; 8 bases align to TRBD2. CDR1 is SGHTA and CDR2 is FQGTGA in the germline V gene. V was pared by 2 bases and J by 7 bases, with 10 bases of the junction left unmatched. This CDR3 has 16 amino acids. For the CDR3, the DNA is TGTGCCAGCAGCTTACTTGGGACTAGGGGAAAAAATGAGCAGTTCTTC. This encodes CASSLLGTRGKNEQFF.

This clonotype came up many times. CDR3 nucleotides: TGTGCCAGCAGCCGGGGGGGGCCACATGGCTACACCTTC. It specifies CASSRGGPHGYTF. The chain combines TRBV27 with TRBJ1-2, with D possibly TRBD1 on 6 matching bases. From germline, CDR1 is MNHEY and CDR2 SMNVEV (reference sequence). V gave up 6 bases and J gave up 6 bases, with 14 bases separating them. This CDR3 is built from 13 residues.